This TCR beta chain stems from a study of cytomegalovirus exposure and HLA in healthy donors. Use of 60 Vbeta and 13 Jbeta primers characterized the PCR. Libraries were prepared by immunoSEQ multiplex PCR; TCRdb keeps only in-frame clonotypes and omits some of them. The sample lists about 150,000 clones, approximately 72% occurring once. CDR3 length: 15 amino acids. Germline V lookup: CDR1 SGHNT, CDR2 YENEEA. J was trimmed by 6 bases and V by 3 bases; bases with no gene match: 7. The chain couples TRBV11-3 to TRBJ2-1; 8 bases fit TRBD2. Input material: PBMCs. The receptor was derived from a man in his forties in good health and CMV-seronegative. The CDR3 loop is CASSLRGEGRNEQFF. The CDR3 coding sequence is TGTGCCAGCAGCTTGCGGGGGGAGGGCCGCAATGAGCAGTTCTTC.